These 29 T cell receptor beta chains were sequenced from one sample in a study of T cell repertoires in cytomegalovirus infection. TCRdb itself ran the reads through MiXCR, one entry per CDR3 protein. The table shows under 150,000 distinct CDR3 sequences, with roughly 9% occurring only once. Sequencing was carried out using PBMCs. These receptor sequences come from a human donor in good health (CMV status not recorded). Some clones in this sample may be carry-over from other donors' samples.

This clonotype was seen repeatedly, ten times or more. The chain employs TRBV6-5 and TRBJ1-2; D remains ambiguous. The germline gives CDR1 MNHEY, CDR2 SVGAGI. With 4 bases removed from V and 4 bases from J, the gap between germline ends came to 4 bases. CDR3 length equals 11 residues. The CDR3 region is CASSSFYGYTF. The DNA for the CDR3 is TGTGCCAGCAGTTCTTTCTATGGCTACACCTTC.

A word on this clonotype: Just one base apart from a much larger clone, this may be a read error. The chain joins TRBV7-9 to TRBJ2-7; D unclear. The CDR3 covers 12 residues. Germline V gene sequence: CDR1 SEHNR, CDR2 FQNEAQ (reference sequence). V was clipped by 5 bases and J by 7 bases, with 12 bases between them. The CDR3 sequence: CASSPTLGEQYF. DNA for the CDR3: TGTGCCAGCAGCCCTACCTTGGGGGAGCAGTACTTC.

This clonotype was seen at least ten times. The J gene is TRBJ1-5, the V gene TRBV29-1, with D possibly being TRBD1 (6 bases). Deletions cut 6 bases from V and 4 bases from J, with 13 bases between. Germline-derived CDR1 and CDR2 are SQVTM and ANQGSEA. CDR3 size: 13 residues. DNA of the CDR3: TGCAGCGTGAGGGACAATATTAATCAGCCCCAGCATTTT. This gives the protein CSVRDNINQPQHF.

V usage is TRBV29-1 and J usage is TRBJ1-2; 10 bases line up with TRBD1. CDR3 length: 14 amino acids. The ends lost 7 bases at V and 8 bases at J; junction bases unmatched: 13. CDR1 and CDR2 (germline): SQVTM, ANQGSEA. DNA for the CDR3: TGCAGCGCTAAAGGGGGGACAGGGGAGTCGGGCTACACCTTC. As protein: CSAKGGTGESGYTF.

This clonotype was found many times. The rearrangement uses TRBV12-3 or TRBV12-4 and TRBJ1-2; D is undetermined. The CDR3 sequence is 13 residues long. V was clipped by 5 bases and J by 4 bases, with 11 bases between them. The CDR3, as DNA: TGTGCCAGCAGTCAGACGGTCTTCTATGGCTACACCTTC. This translates into CASSQTVFYGYTF.

This clonotype was counted many times. The CDR3 here is CSVEGDSYEQYF. For the CDR3, the DNA is TGCAGCGTTGAAGGGGATAGCTACGAGCAGTACTTC. This rearrangement joins TRBV29-1 to TRBJ2-7; D gene uncertain. Germline V lookup: CDR1 SQVTM, CDR2 ANQGSEA. V shed 1 base and J shed 3 bases, with 7 bases lying between them. There are 12 residues in the CDR3.

This clonotype was recorded at least ten times. This rearrangement joins TRBV4-1 to TRBJ2-1, with D possibly being TRBD1 (5 bases). Germline CDR1 reads MGHRA; CDR2 reads YSYEKL. Trimming stripped 4 bases from V and 2 bases from J, with 12 bases between. This CDR3 region has 15 residues. CDR3 sequence reads: CASSLIQGTYNEQFF. CDR3 bases: TGCGCCAGCAGCCTCATCCAGGGCACCTACAATGAGCAGTTCTTC.

This clonotype came up many times. The chain links TRBV2 to TRBJ1-1, with no clear D. With 6 bases removed from V and 6 bases from J, the gap between germline ends came to 14 bases. The V gene's germline CDR1 is SNHLY and CDR2 FYNNEI. There are 13 residues in the CDR3. CDR3 nucleotide sequence: TGTGCCAGCAGCTCCATCCCGGGGTCTGAAGCTTTCTTT. Translated, it gives CASSSIPGSEAFF.

In this sample, this clonotype turned up a few times. The V gene is TRBV6-2 or TRBV6-3, the J gene TRBJ2-3, with D perhaps given as TRBD1 or TRBD2 (6 bases each). CDR3 length equals 14 residues. The germline V gene encodes CDR1 MNHEY and CDR2 SVGEGT. V lost 8 bases, J lost 6 bases, and 18 bases lay in between. CDR3 amino acids: CASGGGSKVDTQYF. The CDR3 DNA is TGTGCCAGCGGAGGGGGTTCCAAGGTGGATACGCAGTATTTT.

This clonotype has a count of ten or more. The chain couples TRBV28 to TRBJ1-1; 9 bases are a match to TRBD1. This CDR3 is built from 17 residues. V was pared by 4 bases and J by 4 bases, with 13 bases of the junction left unmatched. Germline V lookup: CDR1 MDHEN, CDR2 SYDVKM. The DNA of the CDR3 is TGTGCCAGCAGTTCGCTGGGGACAGGGCGGTTGGGCACTGAAGCTTTCTTT. Translation: CASSSLGTGRLGTEAFF.

This clonotype was counted ten times or more. The chain uses TRBV11-3 and TRBJ2-2; D gene uncertain. This CDR3 region has 16 residues. Deletions cut 5 bases from V and 1 base from J, with 14 bases between. Germline V CDR1 and CDR2: SGHNT, YENEEA. The CDR3 region has the DNA TGTGCCAGCAGCCAAACCCTTCTGGGGAACACCGGGGAGCTGTTTTTT. Translated: CASSQTLLGNTGELFF.

This clonotype was detected many times. The chain uses TRBV15 and TRBJ2-3; no definite D call. In germline, CDR1 is LNHNV, CDR2 YYDKDF (reference sequence). The germline V and J ends were trimmed by 0 bases and 0 bases, with 7 bases remaining between them. The CDR3 has 15 amino acids. DNA for the CDR3: TGTGCCACCAGCAGAGATCAGGACAGCACAGATACGCAGTATTTT. It translates to CATSRDQDSTDTQYF.

This clonotype has at least ten counts. The chain uses TRBV28 and TRBJ2-2, with 7 nucleotides matching TRBD2. This CDR3 is 20 amino acids long. The V segment lost 2 bases and the J segment 1 base; nucleotides outside the gene matches: 16. Germline assignment: CDR1 MDHEN and CDR2 SYDVKM. In DNA, the CDR3 is TGTGCCAGCAGTTTAAGCAGGGCGTATGGCGGGGGACTGAACACCGGGGAGCTGTTTTTT. It specifies CASSLSRAYGGGLNTGELFF.

The V gene is TRBV6-6, the J gene TRBJ2-7; the D is unclear. The V gene lost 0 bases and the J gene lost 1 base, with 10 bases spanning the gap. The germline V gene encodes CDR1 MNHNY and CDR2 SVGAGI (reference sequence). The length of the CDR3 is 15 residues. The chain's CDR3 is CASSYSNSGSYEQYF. CDR3 DNA: TGTGCCAGCAGTTACTCGAATAGTGGATCCTACGAGCAGTACTTC.

The rearrangement joins TRBV3-1 to TRBJ1-2; a possible D gene is TRBD1 (6 bases). The V end was cut by 7 bases, the J end by 3 bases, with 15 bases between. The germline gives CDR1 LGHDT, CDR2 YNNKEL (reference sequence). The CDR3 length is 14 residues. The CDR3 nucleotides read TGTGCCAGCACCCAGACAGGCTATCACTATGGCTACACCTTC. Translating gives CASTQTGYHYGYTF.

In its sample, this clonotype is medium-sized. The chain is built from TRBV7-2 and TRBJ2-1, with TRBD2 identical over 8 bases. Germline CDR1 is SGHTA and CDR2 is FQGNSA. With V trimmed by 5 bases and J by 6 bases, 9 bases remained unmatched. This CDR3 is 15 amino acids long. In nucleotides, the CDR3 is TGTGCCAGCAGCCCCGATCTAACTAGCGGCAATGAGCAGTTCTTC. Translated: CASSPDLTSGNEQFF. Full variable domain (rest looked up from reference TRBV7-2 and TRBJ2-1): GAGVSQSPSNKVTEKGKDVELRCDPISGHTALYWYRQSLGQGLEFLIYFQGNSAPDKSGLPSDRFSAERTGGSVSTLTIQRTQQEDSAVYLCASSPDLTSGNEQFFGPGTRLTVL.

This clonotype showed up many times. The CDR3 region is CASSLVTQYEQYF. CDR3 nucleotide sequence: TGTGCCAGCAGCTTAGTAACACAATACGAGCAGTACTTC. V is TRBV7-9 and J is TRBJ2-7; the D is unclear. The CDR3 extends over 13 amino acids. V dropped 1 base and J dropped 4 bases, with 8 bases sitting between them. Germline loops: CDR1 SEHNR, CDR2 FQNEAQ (reference sequence).

This clonotype appeared many times. This rearrangement joins TRBV28 to TRBJ1-6; 9 bases match TRBD1. This CDR3 is 15 amino acids long. Germline CDR1 reads MDHEN; CDR2 reads SYDVKM. The V gene end was trimmed by 9 bases and the J gene end by 5 bases; junction bases not matched to a gene: 8. As DNA, the CDR3 is TGTGCCAGTACCCTCCGGGACAGGGATAATTCACCCCTCCACTTT. This translates into CASTLRDRDNSPLHF. Full variable domain (rest looked up from reference TRBV28 and TRBJ1-6): DVKVTQSSRYLVKRTGEKVFLECVQDMDHENMFWYRQDPGLGLRLIYFSYDVKMKEKGDIPEGYSVSREKKERFSLILESASTNQTSMYLCASTLRDRDNSPLHFGNGTRLTVT.

This clonotype was counted at least ten times. The rearrangement joins TRBV29-1 to TRBJ2-5, with TRBD2 identical over 8 bases. The CDR3 sequence is 13 residues long. The V gene's germline CDR1 is SQVTM and CDR2 ANQGSEA. The trim removed 6 bases at V and 1 base at J, leaving 4 bases unmatched. The CDR3 sequence is CSVPGTSQETQYF. CDR3 bases: TGCAGCGTGCCAGGGACTAGCCAAGAGACCCAGTACTTC.

In this sample, this clonotype turned up many times. This sequence joins TRBV6-6 and TRBJ1-5; 7 bases line up with TRBD1. The V gene's germline CDR1 is MNHNY and CDR2 SVGAGI (reference sequence). This CDR3 comprises 13 residues. J was trimmed by 6 bases and V by 6 bases; bases with no gene match: 5. The DNA for the CDR3 is TGTGCCAGCAGACACAGGGGTGGTCAGCCCCAGCATTTT. It specifies CASRHRGGQPQHF.

Many counts were recorded for this clonotype. The gene calls are TRBV7-2 and TRBJ1-6, with D maybe TRBD1 (5 bases). This CDR3 has 13 amino acids. CDR1 is SGHTA and CDR2 is FQGNSA in the germline V gene. V lost 1 base and J lost 16, with 14 bases in between. The DNA for the CDR3 is TGTGCCAGCAGCTTAGATCTCGCGGGGGATCTCCACTTT. It specifies CASSLDLAGDLHF.

This clonotype was seen many times. The V gene is TRBV27, the J gene TRBJ2-1, with 10 bases matching TRBD2. The CDR3 contains 15 residues. The V gene's germline CDR1 is MNHEY and CDR2 SMNVEV (reference sequence). V gave up 4 bases and J gave up 2 bases; unmatched junction bases: 2. The CDR3 DNA sequence: TGTGCCAGCAGTTATACTAGCGGGGCCTACAATGAGCAGTTCTTC. This sequence encodes CASSYTSGAYNEQFF.

This clonotype occurred many times. The chain has TRBV5-6 and TRBJ2-7; 8 bases are shared with TRBD1. CDR1 SGHDT and CDR2 YYEEEE come from the germline V gene. This CDR3 contains 12 residues. Germline trimming cut 4 bases from V and 9 bases from J; bases unmatched to any gene: 6. The CDR3 DNA reads TGTGCCAGCAGCAGGGACAGGCGTGGGCAGTACTTC. Translation: CASSRDRRGQYF.

This clonotype occurred many times. The genes are TRBV2 and TRBJ2-5, with 7 positions matching TRBD1. The ends lost 11 bases at V and 4 bases at J; junction bases unmatched: 13. The CDR3 contains 14 residues. From germline, CDR1 is SNHLY and CDR2 FYNNEI. The chain's CDR3 is CAGVGLRGRETQYF. The DNA for the CDR3 is TGTGCCGGGGTTGGGTTGAGGGGGCGAGAGACCCAGTACTTC.

This clonotype was recorded many times. The chain employs TRBV6-5 and TRBJ1-1, with D tentatively TRBD1 (6 bases). Germline V CDR1 and CDR2: MNHEY, SVGAGI. The CDR3 length is 15 residues. Trimming removed 0 bases at V and 7 bases at J, with 15 bases between. CDR3 amino acids: CASSYSSSGGGEAFF. The DNA of the CDR3 is TGTGCCAGCAGTTACTCGAGTTCTGGGGGCGGTGAAGCTTTCTTT.

CDR3 DNA sequence: TGCAGCGTTGAAGAGCCCAGCTCCGACGAAAAACTGTTTTTT. As protein: CSVEEPSSDEKLFF. This chain links TRBV29-1 with TRBJ1-4; D is ambiguous. CDR3 length: 14 amino acids. Looked up from germline, CDR1 is SQVTM and CDR2 is ANQGSEA. Trimming shortened V by 0 bases and J by 8 bases, and 13 bases separated the two germline ends.

The CDR3 DNA is TGTGCCAGCAGGGTCAGGGGAGTCTATGGCTACACCTTC. Translation gives CASRVRGVYGYTF. The chain recombines TRBV2 with TRBJ1-2, with a possible D match to TRBD1 (6 bases). Germline V gene sequence: CDR1 SNHLY, CDR2 FYNNEI. The CDR3 has 13 residues. V gave up 6 bases and J gave up 4 bases, with 12 bases separating them.

This clonotype was detected ten times or more. The rearrangement uses TRBV12-3 or TRBV12-4 and TRBJ1-5; D perhaps matches TRBD1 (6 bases). The CDR3 loop spans 15 amino acids. V lost 2 bases to trimming and J lost 2 bases, with 10 bases between them. The DNA of the CDR3 is TGTGCCAGCAGTTTAACCGGACAGCGCAATCAGCCCCAGCATTTT. As protein: CASSLTGQRNQPQHF.

This clonotype was counted a few times. This chain connects TRBV5-5 to TRBJ2-2; the D gene could be TRBD1 or TRBD2 (7 bases each). Germline V CDR1 and CDR2: SGHKS, YYEKEE (reference sequence). With 4 bases removed from V and 5 bases from J, the gap between germline ends came to 18 bases. The CDR3 extends over 16 amino acids. Written as DNA, the CDR3 is TGTGCCAGCAGCCGCCAGGGGGGGGCAGGAACCGGGGAGCTGTTTTTT. It is translated as CASSRQGGAGTGELFF.